This record covers a single T cell receptor (beta chain). The sample is drawn from a study of blood T cell repertoires in COVID-19. Study as a whole: COVID-19 samples from acute and convalescent phases originated in the United States, Italy and Spain. Sources were T cells, B-cell-depleted T cells, or PBMCs; the material itself was cDNA or gDNA.

Original analysis: Counts of nucleated cells, estimated from reference gene primer amplification, were obtained. Profiling relied on immunoSEQ multiplex PCR, and the TCRdb table lists in-frame clones only, not all of them. That table is the source of V, J and clone size, and D and trimming were worked out from the DNA. The repertoire holds approximately 270,000 clones, with roughly 91% as singletons. The CDR3 contains 16 residues. Trimming took 6 bases from V and 4 from J, leaving 16 bases between them. The germline CDR1 and CDR2 sequences are SNHLY and FYNNEI. This clonotype originated in a man aged 25-40 years with acute or convalescent COVID-19. Input material: peripheral blood. The gene calls are TRBV2 and TRBJ1-6, with D hard to call. The CDR3 DNA reads as TGTGCCAGCAGGTACATTCTTCGGAGGTATAATTCACCCCTCCACTTT. It is translated as CASRYILRRYNSPLHF. The full variable domain, in which reference TRBV2 and TRBJ1-6 provide the parts outside the CDR3, is EPEVTQTPSHQVTQMGQEVILRCVPISNHLYFYWYRQILGQKVEFLVSFYNNEISEKSEIFDDQFSVERPDGSNFTLKIRSTKLEDSAMYFCASRYILRRYNSPLHFGNGTRLTVT.